This T cell receptor (beta chain) was obtained from a study of CD8 T cells in ankylosing spondylitis. CDR1 and CDR2 from the germline V gene are SGDLS and YYNGEE. V lost 0 bases to trimming and J lost 0 bases, with 7 bases between them. The CDR3 is made up of 14 amino acids. The table lists this clonotype with many counts. The antigen remains unidentified. Whole-study findings and limits: There was reportedly significant enrichment of clones that were disease-linked in matched ankylosing spondylitis synovial fluid. Blood of patients with ankylosing spondylitis appeared to be characterized by a TCR beta motif of seven or eight highly homologous variants. Reactive arthritis synovial fluid and blood previously showed some of these motif variants.

By quantitative 5'-RACE with molecular barcodes, the TCR beta libraries were made. TCRdb recomputed calls from the 5' RACE reads with MiXCR, one row per CDR3 protein. This sample has approximately 200,000 distinct CDR3 sequences; approximately 13% occur once, and the top ten carry 9.5% to 12%. This clonotype originated in a female donor with ankylosing spondylitis or in good health (not recorded which). This sequence joins TRBV9 and TRBJ2-7; D unclear. The sequenced material came from blood, either unsorted or a sorted T cell fraction (not recorded which). CDR3 in amino acids: CASSVGAGSYEQYF. The DNA of the CDR3 is TGTGCCAGCAGCGTAGGGGCAGGCTCCTACGAGCAGTACTTC.